The rows below give T cell receptor beta chains drawn from one sample of a study of Ad26.COV2.S vaccination and SARS-CoV-2 variants. Clones were read by immunoSEQ multiplex PCR, and TCRdb kept only the in-frame ones, dropping some. The table lists 400,000 to 450,000 clones, 80% to 95% of them singletons. Here the sequenced sample was peripheral blood, taken in a trial of Ad26.COV2.S vaccine versus placebo. The source is a person between 18 and 65 years old who received the Ad26.COV2.S COVID-19 vaccine or a placebo. CDR3s include the opening cysteine and the closing phenylalanine or tryptophan. Each record gives: V gene, D gene, clone size, J gene, CDR3 protein, CDR3 DNA. The D gene is left open where the match is weak. Not every row has a clone size; where given, it reads once, few, many or a size class.

v_call: TRBV7-3; d_call: -; clone_size: few; j_call: TRBJ1-5; cdr3_aa: CASSLMQSRSNQPQHF; cdr3_nt: TGTGCCAGCAGCTTAATGCAGAGCCGAAGCAATCAGCCCCAGCATTTT
v_call: TRBV11-2; d_call: -; clone_size: -; j_call: TRBJ2-3; cdr3_aa: CASSLARVGTDTQYF; cdr3_nt: TGTGCCAGCAGCTTAGCCAGGGTAGGGACAGATACGCAGTATTTT
v_call: TRBV5-1; d_call: -; clone_size: once; j_call: TRBJ2-7; cdr3_aa: CASSLAFPLNEQYF; cdr3_nt: TGCGCCAGCAGCTTGGCCTTCCCCCTTAACGAGCAGTACTTC
v_call: TRBV27; d_call: TRBD1; clone_size: -; j_call: TRBJ2-7; cdr3_aa: CASSLVFGTGAAYEQYF; cdr3_nt: TGTGCCAGCAGTTTGGTATTCGGGACAGGAGCCGCCTACGAGCAGTACTTC
v_call: TRBV9; d_call: TRBD1; clone_size: once; j_call: TRBJ2-3; cdr3_aa: CASSFDRESTDTQYF; cdr3_nt: TGTGCCAGCAGCTTCGACAGGGAAAGCACAGATACGCAGTATTTT
v_call: TRBV9; d_call: -; clone_size: -; j_call: TRBJ1-5; cdr3_aa: CASSPPPEGSNQPQHF; cdr3_nt: TGTGCCAGCAGCCCCCCCCCTGAGGGGAGCAATCAGCCCCAGCATTTT
v_call: TRBV2; d_call: -; clone_size: -; j_call: TRBJ1-4; cdr3_aa: CASSAAGPLFF; cdr3_nt: TGTGCCAGCAGTGCCGCGGGCCCTCTGTTTTTT
v_call: TRBV25-1; d_call: -; clone_size: -; j_call: TRBJ2-3; cdr3_aa: CASSEYPGGSDTQYF; cdr3_nt: TGTGCCAGCAGTGAATACCCAGGGGGGTCAGATACGCAGTATTTT
v_call: TRBV7-9; d_call: TRBD2; clone_size: -; j_call: TRBJ2-3; cdr3_aa: CASSLKLSTSGRANTQYF; cdr3_nt: TGTGCCAGCAGCTTAAAACTATCTACTAGCGGGAGGGCAAATACGCAGTATTTT
v_call: TRBV28; d_call: TRBD2; clone_size: once; j_call: TRBJ2-1; cdr3_aa: CASSSSGRSSRYYNEQFF; cdr3_nt: TGTGCCAGCAGTTCTAGCGGGAGGTCTAGCCGTTACTACAATGAGCAGTTCTTC